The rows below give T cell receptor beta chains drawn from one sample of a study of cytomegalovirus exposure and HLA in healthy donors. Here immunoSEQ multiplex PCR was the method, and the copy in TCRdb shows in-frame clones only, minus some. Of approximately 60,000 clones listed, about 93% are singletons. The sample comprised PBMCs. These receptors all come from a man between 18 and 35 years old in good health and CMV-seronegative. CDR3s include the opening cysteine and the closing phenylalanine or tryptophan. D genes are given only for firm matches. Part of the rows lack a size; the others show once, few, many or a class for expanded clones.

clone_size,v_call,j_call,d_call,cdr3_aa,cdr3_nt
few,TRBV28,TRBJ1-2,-,CASSRTGTYGYTF,TGTGCCAGCAGCAGAACAGGGACCTATGGCTACACCTTC
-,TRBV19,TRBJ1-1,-,CASNGRGQMNTEAFF,TGTGCCAGTAATGGTAGGGGCCAAATGAACACTGAAGCTTTCTTT
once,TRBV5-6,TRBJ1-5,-,CASSWGLGGAQHF,TGTGCCAGCAGCTGGGGGCTTGGGGGGGCCCAGCATTTT
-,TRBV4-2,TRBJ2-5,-,CASSQDAGRETQYF,TGTGCCAGCAGCCAAGATGCAGGGCGGGAGACCCAGTACTTC
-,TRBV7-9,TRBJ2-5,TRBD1,CASSKPTGVGETQYF,TGTGCCAGCAGCAAACCGACAGGGGTAGGAGAGACCCAGTACTTC
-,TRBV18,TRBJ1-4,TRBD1,CASSPPGTGDLKLFF,TGTGCCAGCTCACCCCCCGGGACAGGGGACCTAAAACTGTTTTTT
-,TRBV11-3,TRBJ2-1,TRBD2,CASSPTYRLSGRSHEQFF,TGTGCCAGCAGCCCTACGTACCGACTAAGCGGGAGGAGCCATGAGCAGTTCTTC
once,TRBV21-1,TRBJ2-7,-,CASSSAGGPYEQYF,TGTGCCAGCAGCTCAGCGGGAGGGCCCTACGAGCAGTACTTC
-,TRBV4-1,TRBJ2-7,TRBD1,CASSQAQGQGRIYEQYF,TGCGCCAGCAGCCAAGCCCAGGGACAGGGAAGGATCTACGAGCAGTACTTC
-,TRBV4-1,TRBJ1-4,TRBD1,CASSQTRTGNEKLFF,TGCGCCAGCAGCCAAACCCGGACAGGGAATGAAAAACTGTTTTTT
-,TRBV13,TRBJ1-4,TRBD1,CASSFSGQGTTNEKLFF,TGTGCCAGCAGCTTTTCGGGACAGGGGACAACTAATGAAAAACTGTTTTTT
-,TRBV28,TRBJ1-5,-,CASRVAGAQPQHF,TGTGCCAGCAGGGTAGCTGGGGCTCAGCCCCAGCATTTT
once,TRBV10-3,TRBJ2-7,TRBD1,CAISESGQSYRQYF,TGTGCCATCAGTGAGTCGGGACAGTCCTATAGGCAGTACTTC
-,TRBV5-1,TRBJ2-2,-,CASSLLASGELFF,TGCGCCAGCAGCTTGCTAGCAAGCGGGGAGCTGTTTTTT
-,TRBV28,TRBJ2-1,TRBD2,CASSLGTSGSNEQFF,TGTGCCAGCAGTTTAGGGACTAGCGGGAGTAATGAGCAGTTCTTC
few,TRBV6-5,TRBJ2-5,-,CASSTPRGQETQYF,TGTGCCAGCAGCACGCCACGGGGCCAAGAGACCCAGTACTTC
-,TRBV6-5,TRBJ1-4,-,CASSGDRSLNEKLFF,TGTGCCAGCAGTGGAGACAGGAGCCTAAATGAAAAACTGTTTTTT
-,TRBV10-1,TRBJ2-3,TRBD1,CASSELPGQGTDTQYF,TGCGCCAGCAGTGAGTTACCGGGACAGGGCACAGATACGCAGTATTTT
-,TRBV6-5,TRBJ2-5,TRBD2,CASGGTSGLQETQYF,TGTGCCAGCGGGGGGACTAGCGGGCTCCAAGAGACCCAGTACTTC
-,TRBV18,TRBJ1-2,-,CASSPNQRDYGYTF,TGTGCCAGCTCACCAAACCAGAGGGACTATGGCTACACCTTC
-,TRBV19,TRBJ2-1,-,CASSIWGPGDNEQFF,TGTGCCAGTAGTATTTGGGGGCCAGGAGACAATGAGCAGTTCTTC
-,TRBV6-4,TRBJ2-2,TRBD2,CARGSTFSGRALVGELFF,TGTGCCCGGGGGAGCACGTTTAGCGGGAGGGCCCTCGTCGGGGAGCTGTTTTTT
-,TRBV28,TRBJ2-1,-,CASSPWGVSSYNEQFF,TGTGCCAGCAGTCCCTGGGGGGTTAGCTCCTACAATGAGCAGTTCTTC
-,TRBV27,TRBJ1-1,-,CASSLYGQGWAFF,TGTGCCAGCAGTTTATACGGTCAGGGGTGGGCTTTCTTT
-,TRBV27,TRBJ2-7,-,CASSPRHSYEQYF,TGTGCCAGCAGTCCCCGACACTCCTACGAGCAGTACTTC
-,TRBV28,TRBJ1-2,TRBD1,CASSLTDRSIGYTF,TGTGCCAGCAGTTTAACGGACAGGAGTATTGGCTACACCTTC
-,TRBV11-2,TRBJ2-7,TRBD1,CASSPGTGGNEQYF,TGTGCCAGCAGCCCCGGGACAGGGGGAAACGAGCAGTACTTC
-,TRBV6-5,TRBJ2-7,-,CASSYGGQSYEQYF,TGTGCCAGCAGTTACGGAGGACAGTCCTACGAGCAGTACTTC
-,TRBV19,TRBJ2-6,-,CASSNNPGDGANVLTF,TGTGCCAGTAGTAACAACCCAGGGGATGGGGCCAACGTCCTGACTTTC
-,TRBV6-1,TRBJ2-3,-,CASIRWGDTDTQYF,TGTGCCAGCATCCGTTGGGGGGACACAGATACGCAGTATTTT
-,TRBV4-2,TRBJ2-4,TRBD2,CASSQDLAGGLWGAKNIQYF,TGTGCCAGCAGCCAAGATCTAGCGGGAGGACTCTGGGGAGCCAAAAACATTCAGTACTTC
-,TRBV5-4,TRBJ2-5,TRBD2,CASSLRGRGQAQETQYF,TGTGCCAGCAGCTTGCGCGGGAGGGGCCAGGCACAAGAGACCCAGTACTTC
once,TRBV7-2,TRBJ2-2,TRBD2,CASSARLAGAPNTGELFF,TGTGCCAGCAGCGCAAGACTAGCGGGAGCTCCGAACACCGGGGAGCTGTTTTTT
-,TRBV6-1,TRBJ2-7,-,CASSAYVDSATYEQYF,TGTGCCAGCAGTGCTTACGTGGACAGTGCCACCTACGAGCAGTACTTC
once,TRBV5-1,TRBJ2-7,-,CASSLTGSSYEQYF,TGCGCCAGCAGCTTGACAGGTAGCTCCTACGAGCAGTACTTC
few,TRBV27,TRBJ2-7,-,CASSPLQDWGSYEQYF,TGTGCCAGCAGTCCCCTACAGGATTGGGGCTCCTACGAGCAGTACTTC
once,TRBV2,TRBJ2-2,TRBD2,CASMGGVAGSTGELFF,TGTGCCAGCATGGGAGGGGTAGCGGGATCGACCGGGGAGCTGTTTTTT
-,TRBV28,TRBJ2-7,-,CASSPSAGQYF,TGTGCCAGCAGCCCCTCGGCAGGGCAGTACTTC
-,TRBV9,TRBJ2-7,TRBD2,CASSVGTSGIHEQYF,TGTGCCAGCAGCGTCGGGACTAGCGGAATCCACGAGCAGTACTTC
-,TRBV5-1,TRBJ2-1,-,CASSFETFREQFF,TGCGCCAGCAGCTTCGAGACATTTAGGGAGCAGTTCTTC